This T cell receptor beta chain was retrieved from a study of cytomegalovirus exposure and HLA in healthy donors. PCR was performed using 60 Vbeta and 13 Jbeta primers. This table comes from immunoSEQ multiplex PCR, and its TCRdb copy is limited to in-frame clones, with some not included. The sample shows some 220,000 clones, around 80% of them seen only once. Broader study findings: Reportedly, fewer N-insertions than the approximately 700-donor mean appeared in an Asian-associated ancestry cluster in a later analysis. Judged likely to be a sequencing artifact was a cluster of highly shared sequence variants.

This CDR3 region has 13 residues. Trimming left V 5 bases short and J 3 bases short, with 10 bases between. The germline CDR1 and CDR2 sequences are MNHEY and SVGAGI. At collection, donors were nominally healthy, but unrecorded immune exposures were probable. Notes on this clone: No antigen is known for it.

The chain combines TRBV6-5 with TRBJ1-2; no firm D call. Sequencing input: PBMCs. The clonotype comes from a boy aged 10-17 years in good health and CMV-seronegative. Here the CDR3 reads CASSERGDYGYTF. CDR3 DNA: TGTGCCAGCAGTGAGCGGGGAGACTATGGCTACACCTTC.